The 14 T cell receptor beta chains listed next were all sequenced from one sample in a study of CD8+CD57+ T cells in acquired aplastic anemia. The TCR beta profiling, which covered VDJ combination and CDR3 sequence, was carried out using genomic DNA as the template. TCRdb re-derived calls from the reads in MiXCR, one entry per CDR3 protein. This table holds about 180,000 distinct CDR3 sequences, about 44% found once. An expansion of CD8+CD57+ cells by flow cytometry had been shown in patients chosen for sequencing. The sample was sorted CD4+, CD8+, or CD8+CD57+ T cells (not recorded which) from PBMCs. The receptors originated from a human donor with aplastic anemia.

This clonotype was seen ten or more times. The chain links TRBV12-3 or TRBV12-4 to TRBJ1-1; D gene uncertain. This CDR3 is 12 amino acids long. Trimming stripped 3 bases from V and 8 bases from J, with 10 bases between. The CDR3 DNA reads TGTGCCAGCAGTTTGTCCGGCAGGGAAGCTTTCTTT. This sequence encodes CASSLSGREAFF.

This clonotype showed up many times. The rearrangement joins TRBV27 to TRBJ2-5, with D uncertain. V was cut by 7 bases and J by 4 bases, with 16 bases left in between. Germline V CDR1 and CDR2: MNHEY, SMNVEV (reference sequence). This CDR3 comprises 14 residues. CDR3 sequence: CASMQPGRIETQYF. The CDR3 region has the DNA TGTGCCAGCATGCAGCCCGGACGGATAGAGACCCAGTACTTC.

The table lists this clonotype with a few counts. V and J are TRBV7-8 and TRBJ2-5; 10 bases align to TRBD2. Unmatched junction bases numbered 15, after V lost 0 bases and J lost 5 bases. The CDR3 is 19 residues long. Germline assignment: CDR1 SGHVS and CDR2 FQNEAQ. CDR3 sequence (DNA): TGTGCCAGCAGCTTAGCGTGGGCTAGCGGGAGCCAAGAGGGGGAGACCCAGTACTTC. This translates into CASSLAWASGSQEGETQYF.

This clonotype has only a few counts. The chain carries TRBV2 and TRBJ1-5; possibly TRBD1 for D (5 bases). The V gene's germline CDR1 is SNHLY and CDR2 FYNNEI. V gave up 5 bases and J gave up 2 bases, with 13 bases separating them. The CDR3 has 15 residues. CDR3 DNA sequence: TGTGCCAGCAGTTACCAGGGTATGGGCAATCAGCCCCAGCATTTT. This translates into CASSYQGMGNQPQHF.

Only one count was recorded for this clonotype. V and J are TRBV2 and TRBJ2-1, with D perhaps matching TRBD2 (5 bases). The V and J ends lost 7 bases and 7 bases respectively, with 14 bases between them. The CDR3 has 13 residues. In germline, CDR1 is SNHLY, CDR2 FYNNEI. The CDR3 DNA sequence: TGTGCCAGCAAGGTTCTAGCTGGGAATGAGCAGTTCTTC. Amino acids: CASKVLAGNEQFF.

V and J are TRBV11-2 and TRBJ2-7, with TRBD1 matching over 8 bases. This CDR3 is built from 15 residues. Germline lookup yields CDR1 SGHAT and CDR2 FQNNGV. The ends lost 5 bases at V and 6 bases at J; junction bases unmatched: 12. CDR3 in amino acids: CASSRDRGNGGEQYF. The CDR3 region has the DNA TGTGCCAGCAGCCGAGACAGGGGAAACGGGGGCGAGCAGTACTTC.

The chain combines TRBV25-1 with TRBJ2-7; D is undetermined. The V end was cut by 2 bases, the J end by 4 bases, with 12 bases between. This CDR3 has 14 residues. Germline loops: CDR1 MGHDK, CDR2 SYGVNS. CDR3 sequence: CASSEDGSLYEQYF. As DNA, the CDR3 is TGTGCCAGCAGTGAAGACGGTTCGCTTTACGAGCAGTACTTC.

As concerns this clonotype: The CDR3 does not end in the conserved phenylalanine or tryptophan, so this is likely a read error. The limits of the CDR3 on the DNA are not certain, so only TCRdb's listed CDR3 is given. The chain combines TRBV14 with TRBJ2-1. The CDR3 contains 14 residues when both ends are counted. CDR1 is SGHDN, CDR2 FVKESK, per germline. The CDR3 spells CASSQTATYNEQSC.

This clonotype came up a few times. A single base separates this from a much larger clone, so it may be a read error. This chain links TRBV20-1 with TRBJ2-7, with TRBD2 matching over 8 bases. The CDR3 extends over 14 amino acids. CDR1 DFQATT and CDR2 SNEGSKA come from the germline V gene (reference sequence). The CDR3 DNA reads TGCGGTGCTAGAGCCGGTAGCGGGGCTTACGAGCAGTACTTC. The encoded protein is CGARAGSGAYEQYF.

This clonotype was seen at least ten times. The chain has TRBV7-3 and TRBJ2-6; the match to TRBD1 covers 9 bases. The germline CDR1 and CDR2 sequences are SGHTA and FQGTGA. V shed 1 base and J 4 bases; nucleotides not matched to a gene: 11. The CDR3 contains 19 residues. CDR3 loop: CASSLSPGQGDSGANVLTF. CDR3 sequence (DNA): TGTGCCAGCAGCTTAAGCCCGGGACAGGGAGATTCCGGGGCCAACGTCCTGACTTTC.

This clonotype was seen ten or more times. V and J are TRBV6-1 and TRBJ2-4; D ambiguous. The germline V and J ends were trimmed by 6 bases and 8 bases, with 5 bases remaining between them. The germline V gene has CDR1 MNHNS and CDR2 SASEGT. CDR3 length equals 10 residues. For the CDR3, the DNA is TGTGCCAGCAGCACAGACATTCAGTACTTC. Encoded protein: CASSTDIQYF.

The chain combines TRBV5-1 with TRBJ2-7; the D is unclear. Trimming took off 1 base at V and 2 bases at J, with 7 bases between the two ends. The CDR3 loop spans 13 amino acids. In germline, CDR1 is SGHRS, CDR2 YFSETQ. As DNA, the CDR3 is TGCGCCAGCAGCTTGAGGGCGGCCTACGAGCAGTACTTC. Its protein is CASSLRAAYEQYF.

This sequence joins TRBV29-1 and TRBJ2-1, with 8 nucleotides matching TRBD1. Looked up from germline, CDR1 is SQVTM and CDR2 is ANQGSEA. The J segment lost 2 bases and the V segment lost 7 bases, leaving 4 bases of the junction unmatched. The CDR3 runs to 13 residues. The CDR3 is CSASDRAYNEQFF. CDR3 DNA sequence: TGCAGCGCCTCGGACAGGGCCTACAATGAGCAGTTCTTC.

The genes are TRBV10-3 and TRBJ1-5; no reliable D call. This CDR3 region has 15 residues. V was shortened by 3 bases and J by 0 bases, with 9 bases between the two germline ends. The germline V gene has CDR1 ENHRY and CDR2 SYGVKD. The CDR3 is CAISEPGISNQPQHF. CDR3 in DNA: TGTGCCATCAGTGAACCTGGGATTAGCAATCAGCCCCAGCATTTT.